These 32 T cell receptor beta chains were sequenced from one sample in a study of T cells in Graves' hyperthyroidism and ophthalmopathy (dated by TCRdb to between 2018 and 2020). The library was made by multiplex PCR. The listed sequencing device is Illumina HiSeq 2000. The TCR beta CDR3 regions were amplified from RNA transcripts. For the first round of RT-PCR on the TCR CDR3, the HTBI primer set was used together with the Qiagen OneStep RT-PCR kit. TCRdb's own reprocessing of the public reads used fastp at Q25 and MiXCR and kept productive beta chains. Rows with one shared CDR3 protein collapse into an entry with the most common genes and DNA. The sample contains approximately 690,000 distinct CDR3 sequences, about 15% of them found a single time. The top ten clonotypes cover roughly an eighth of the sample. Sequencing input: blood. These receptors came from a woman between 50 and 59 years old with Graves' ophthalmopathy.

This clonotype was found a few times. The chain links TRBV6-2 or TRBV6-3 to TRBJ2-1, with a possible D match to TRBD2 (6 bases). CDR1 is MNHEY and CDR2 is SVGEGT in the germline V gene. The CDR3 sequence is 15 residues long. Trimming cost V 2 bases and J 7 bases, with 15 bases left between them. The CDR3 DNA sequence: TGTGCCAGCAGTTACCAGGACTACGGAGGGAATGAGCAGTTCTTC. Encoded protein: CASSYQDYGGNEQFF.

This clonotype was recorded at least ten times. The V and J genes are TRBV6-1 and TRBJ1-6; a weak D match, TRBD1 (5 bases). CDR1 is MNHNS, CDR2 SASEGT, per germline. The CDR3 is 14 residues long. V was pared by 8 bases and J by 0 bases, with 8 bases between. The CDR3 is CASGDSSYNSPLHF. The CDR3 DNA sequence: TGTGCCAGCGGGGACTCCTCCTATAATTCACCCCTCCACTTT.

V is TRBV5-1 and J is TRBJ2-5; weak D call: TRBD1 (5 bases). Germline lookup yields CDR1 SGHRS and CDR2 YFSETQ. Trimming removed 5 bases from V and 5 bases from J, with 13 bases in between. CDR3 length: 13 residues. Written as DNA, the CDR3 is TGCGCCAGCAGGGGCAGGGTCTCTGAGACCCAGTACTTC. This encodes CASRGRVSETQYF.

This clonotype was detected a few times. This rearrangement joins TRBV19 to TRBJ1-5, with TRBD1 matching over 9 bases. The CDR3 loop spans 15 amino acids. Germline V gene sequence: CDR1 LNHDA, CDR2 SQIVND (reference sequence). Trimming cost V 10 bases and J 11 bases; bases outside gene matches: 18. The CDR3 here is CATKRTGAFLGAQHF. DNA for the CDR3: TGTGCCACCAAGAGGACAGGGGCCTTCTTGGGGGCCCAGCATTTT.

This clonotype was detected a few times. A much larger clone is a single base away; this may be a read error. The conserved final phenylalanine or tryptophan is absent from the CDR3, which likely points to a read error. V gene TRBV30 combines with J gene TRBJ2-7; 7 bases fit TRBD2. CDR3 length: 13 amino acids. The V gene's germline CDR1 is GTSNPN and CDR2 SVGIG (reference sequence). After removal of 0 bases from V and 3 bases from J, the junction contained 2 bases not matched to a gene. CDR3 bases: TGTGCCTGGAGTGTTGGGACTAACTACGAGCAGTACCTC. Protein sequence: CAWSVGTNYEQYL.

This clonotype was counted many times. The CDR3 loop is CASSETGGAAETQYF. The CDR3 nucleotides read TGTGCCAGCAGTGAAACAGGGGGCGCGGCAGAGACCCAGTACTTC. V gene TRBV2 combines with J gene TRBJ2-5, with 9 bases that match TRBD1. The CDR3 runs 15 residues. With V trimmed by 2 bases and J by 4 bases, 5 bases remained unmatched. In germline, CDR1 is SNHLY, CDR2 FYNNEI.

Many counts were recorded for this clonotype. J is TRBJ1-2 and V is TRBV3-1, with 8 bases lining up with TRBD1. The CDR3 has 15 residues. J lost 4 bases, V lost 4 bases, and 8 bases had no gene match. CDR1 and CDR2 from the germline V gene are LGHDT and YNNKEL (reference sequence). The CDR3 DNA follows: TGTGCCAGCAGCCTACTTGGACAGGGAGGCTATGGCTACACCTTC. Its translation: CASSLLGQGGYGYTF.

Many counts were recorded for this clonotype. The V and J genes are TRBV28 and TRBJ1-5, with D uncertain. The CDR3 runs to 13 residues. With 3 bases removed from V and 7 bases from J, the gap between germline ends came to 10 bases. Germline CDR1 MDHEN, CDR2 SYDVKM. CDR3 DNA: TGTGCCAGCAGTTTGGTCCACAACCAGCCCCAGCATTTT. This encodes CASSLVHNQPQHF. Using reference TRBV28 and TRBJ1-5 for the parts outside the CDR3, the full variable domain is DVKVTQSSRYLVKRTGEKVFLECVQDMDHENMFWYRQDPGLGLRLIYFSYDVKMKEKGDIPEGYSVSREKKERFSLILESASTNQTSMYLCASSLVHNQPQHFGDGTRLSIL.

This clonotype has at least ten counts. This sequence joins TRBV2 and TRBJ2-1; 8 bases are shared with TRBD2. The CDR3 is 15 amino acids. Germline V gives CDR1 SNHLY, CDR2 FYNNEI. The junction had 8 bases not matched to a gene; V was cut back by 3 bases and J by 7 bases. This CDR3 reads CASSEPPGLDNEQFF. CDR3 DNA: TGTGCCAGCAGTGAGCCCCCGGGACTAGATAATGAGCAGTTCTTC.

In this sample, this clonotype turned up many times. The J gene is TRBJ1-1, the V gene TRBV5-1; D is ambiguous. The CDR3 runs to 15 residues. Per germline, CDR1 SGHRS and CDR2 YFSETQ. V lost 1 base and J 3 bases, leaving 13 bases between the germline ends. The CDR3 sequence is CASSLMSRTDTEAFF. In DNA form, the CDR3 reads TGCGCCAGCAGCTTGATGAGCCGAACGGACACTGAAGCTTTCTTT.

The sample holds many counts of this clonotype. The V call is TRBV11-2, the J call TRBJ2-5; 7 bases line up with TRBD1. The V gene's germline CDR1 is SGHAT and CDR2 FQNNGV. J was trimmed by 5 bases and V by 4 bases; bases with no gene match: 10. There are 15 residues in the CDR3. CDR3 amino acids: CASSWALRGQETQYF. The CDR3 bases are TGTGCCAGCAGCTGGGCCTTGAGGGGGCAGGAGACCCAGTACTTC.

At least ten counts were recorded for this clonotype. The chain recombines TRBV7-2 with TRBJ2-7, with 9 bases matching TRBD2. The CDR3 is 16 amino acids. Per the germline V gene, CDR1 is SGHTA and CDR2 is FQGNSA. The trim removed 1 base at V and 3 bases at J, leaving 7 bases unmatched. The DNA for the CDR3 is TGTGCCAGCAGCTTAGACCAACAGCGGGAGGACTACGAGCAGTACTTC. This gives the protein CASSLDQQREDYEQYF.

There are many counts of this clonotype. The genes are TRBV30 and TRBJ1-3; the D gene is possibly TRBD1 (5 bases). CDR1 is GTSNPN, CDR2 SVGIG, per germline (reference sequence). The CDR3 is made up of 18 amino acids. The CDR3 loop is CGGKDRSTYNLSGNTIYF. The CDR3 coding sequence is TGTGGGGGGAAAGACAGATCCACCTACAATCTCTCTGGAAACACCATATATTTT.

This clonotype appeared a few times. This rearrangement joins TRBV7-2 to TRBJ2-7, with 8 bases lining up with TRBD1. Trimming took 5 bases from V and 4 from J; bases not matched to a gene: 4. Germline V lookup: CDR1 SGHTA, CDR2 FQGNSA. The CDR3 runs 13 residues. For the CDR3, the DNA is TGTGCCAGCAGCCGGGACAGGCAATACGAGCAGTACTTC. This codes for CASSRDRQYEQYF. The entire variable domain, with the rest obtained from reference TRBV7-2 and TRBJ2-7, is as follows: GAGVSQSPSNKVTEKGKDVELRCDPISGHTALYWYRQSLGQGLEFLIYFQGNSAPDKSGLPSDRFSAERTGGSVSTLTIQRTQQEDSAVYLCASSRDRQYEQYFGPGTRLTVT.

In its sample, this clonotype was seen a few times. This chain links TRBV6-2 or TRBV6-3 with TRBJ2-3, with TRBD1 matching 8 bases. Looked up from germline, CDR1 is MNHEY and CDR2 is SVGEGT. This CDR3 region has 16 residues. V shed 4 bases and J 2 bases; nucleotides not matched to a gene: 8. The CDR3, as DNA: TGTGCCAGCAGTTCGCATGGGACAGGCGACACAGATACGCAGTATTTT. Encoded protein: CASSSHGTGDTDTQYF.

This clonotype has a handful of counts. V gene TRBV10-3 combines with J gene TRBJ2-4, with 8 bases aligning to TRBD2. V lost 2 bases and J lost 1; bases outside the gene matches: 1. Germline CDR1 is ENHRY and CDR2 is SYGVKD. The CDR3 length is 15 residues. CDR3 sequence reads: CAISEASGAKNIQYF. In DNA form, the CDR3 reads TGTGCCATCAGTGAGGCTAGCGGGGCCAAAAACATTCAGTACTTC.

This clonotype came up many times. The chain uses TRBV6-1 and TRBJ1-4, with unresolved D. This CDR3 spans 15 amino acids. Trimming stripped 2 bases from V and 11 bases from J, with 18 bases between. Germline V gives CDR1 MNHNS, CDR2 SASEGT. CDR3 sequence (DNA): TGTGCCAGCAGTGAACTTGGGCCTCCTCAGTCGAAACTGTTTTTT. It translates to CASSELGPPQSKLFF.

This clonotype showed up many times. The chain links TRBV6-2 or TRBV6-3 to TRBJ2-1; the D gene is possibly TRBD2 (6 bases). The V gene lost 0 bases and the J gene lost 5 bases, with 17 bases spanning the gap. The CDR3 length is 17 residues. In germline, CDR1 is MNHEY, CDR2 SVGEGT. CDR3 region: CASSYSPTGLFNNEQFF. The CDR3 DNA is TGTGCCAGCAGTTACTCCCCCACAGGACTATTCAACAATGAGCAGTTCTTC.

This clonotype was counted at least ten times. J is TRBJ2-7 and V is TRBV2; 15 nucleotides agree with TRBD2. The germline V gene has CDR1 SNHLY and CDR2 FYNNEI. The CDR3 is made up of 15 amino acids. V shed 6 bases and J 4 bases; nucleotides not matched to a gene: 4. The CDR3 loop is CASSVGLAGGYEQYF. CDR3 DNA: TGTGCCAGCAGCGTAGGACTAGCGGGAGGGTACGAGCAGTACTTC.

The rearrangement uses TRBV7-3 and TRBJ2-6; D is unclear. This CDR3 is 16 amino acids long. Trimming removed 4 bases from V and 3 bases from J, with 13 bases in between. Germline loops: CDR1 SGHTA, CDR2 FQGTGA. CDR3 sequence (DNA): TGTGCCAGCAGCTCCCTGGCCGGGTATGGGGCCAACGTCCTGACTTTC. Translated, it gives CASSSLAGYGANVLTF.

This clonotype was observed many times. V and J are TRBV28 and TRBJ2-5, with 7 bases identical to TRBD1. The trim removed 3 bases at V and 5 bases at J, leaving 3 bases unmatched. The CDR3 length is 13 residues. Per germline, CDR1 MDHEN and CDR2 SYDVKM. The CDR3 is CASSFKGAETQYF. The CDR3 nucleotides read TGTGCCAGCAGTTTTAAGGGGGCTGAGACCCAGTACTTC. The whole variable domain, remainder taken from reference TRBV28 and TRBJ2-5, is DVKVTQSSRYLVKRTGEKVFLECVQDMDHENMFWYRQDPGLGLRLIYFSYDVKMKEKGDIPEGYSVSREKKERFSLILESASTNQTSMYLCASSFKGAETQYFGPGTRLLVL.

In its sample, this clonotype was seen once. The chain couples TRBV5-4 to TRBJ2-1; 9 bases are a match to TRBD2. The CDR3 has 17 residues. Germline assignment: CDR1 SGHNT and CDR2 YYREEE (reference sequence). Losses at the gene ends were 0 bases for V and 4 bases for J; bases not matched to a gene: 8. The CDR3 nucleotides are TGTGCCAGCAGCTTGGATGGCGGGAGGGCCGGGTACAATGAGCAGTTCTTC. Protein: CASSLDGGRAGYNEQFF.

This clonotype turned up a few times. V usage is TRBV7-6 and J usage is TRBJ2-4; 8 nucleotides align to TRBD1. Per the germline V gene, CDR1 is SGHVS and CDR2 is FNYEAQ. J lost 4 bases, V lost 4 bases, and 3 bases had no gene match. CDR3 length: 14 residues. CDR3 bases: TGTGCCAGCAGCTCCGGACAGGGTAAAAACATTCAGTACTTC. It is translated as CASSSGQGKNIQYF. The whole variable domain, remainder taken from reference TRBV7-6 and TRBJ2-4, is GAGVSQSPRYKVTKRGQDVALRCDPISGHVSLYWYRQALGQGPEFLTYFNYEAQQDKSGLPNDRFSAERPEGSISTLTIQRTEQRDSAMYRCASSSGQGKNIQYFGAGTRLSVL.

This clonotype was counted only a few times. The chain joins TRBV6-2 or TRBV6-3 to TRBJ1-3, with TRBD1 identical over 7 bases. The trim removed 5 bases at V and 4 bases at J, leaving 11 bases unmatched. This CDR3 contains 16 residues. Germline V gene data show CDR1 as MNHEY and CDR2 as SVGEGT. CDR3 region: CASSGPGQSQGNTIYF. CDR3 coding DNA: TGTGCCAGCAGTGGTCCGGGACAGTCTCAAGGAAACACCATATATTTT.

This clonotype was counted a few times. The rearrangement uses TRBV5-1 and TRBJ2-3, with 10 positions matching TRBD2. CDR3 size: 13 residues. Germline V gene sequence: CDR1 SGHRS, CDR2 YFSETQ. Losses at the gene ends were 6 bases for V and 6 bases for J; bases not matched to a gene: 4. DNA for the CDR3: TGCGCCAGCAAAATAGCGGGAGGTGATACGCAGTATTTT. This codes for CASKIAGGDTQYF.

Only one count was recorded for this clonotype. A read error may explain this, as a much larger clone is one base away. CDR3 bases: TGCGCCAGCAGCGCAGAGGTCCGAACCCACGAGCAGTACTTC. This gives the protein CASSAEVRTHEQYF. The V gene is TRBV5-1, the J gene TRBJ2-7; no reliable D call. The CDR3 sequence is 14 residues long. Germline values: CDR1 SGHRS, CDR2 YFSETQ. Trimming took 4 bases from V and 5 from J, leaving 16 bases between them.

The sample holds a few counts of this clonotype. CDR3 protein: CASSSPKGLAGSTGELFF. CDR3 DNA: TGCGCCAGCAGCTCCCCGAAGGGACTAGCGGGATCCACCGGGGAGCTGTTTTTT. The J gene is TRBJ2-2, the V gene TRBV4-3; 13 bases agree with TRBD2. This CDR3 has 18 amino acids. Per the germline V gene, CDR1 is LGHNA and CDR2 is YSLEER. Losses at the gene ends were 5 bases for V and 4 bases for J; bases not matched to a gene: 10.

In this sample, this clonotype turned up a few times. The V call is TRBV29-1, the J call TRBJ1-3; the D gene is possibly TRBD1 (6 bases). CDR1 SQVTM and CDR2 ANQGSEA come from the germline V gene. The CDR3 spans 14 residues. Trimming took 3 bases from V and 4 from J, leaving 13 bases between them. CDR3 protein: CSVEEGEIGNTIYF. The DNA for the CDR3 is TGCAGCGTTGAGGAGGGGGAGATCGGAAACACCATATATTTT.

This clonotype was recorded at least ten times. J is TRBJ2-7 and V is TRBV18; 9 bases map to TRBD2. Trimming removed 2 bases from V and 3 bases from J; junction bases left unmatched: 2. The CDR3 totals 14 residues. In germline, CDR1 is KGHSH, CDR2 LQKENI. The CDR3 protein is CASSPSGRSYEQYF. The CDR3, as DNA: TGTGCCAGCTCACCAAGCGGGAGGAGCTACGAGCAGTACTTC. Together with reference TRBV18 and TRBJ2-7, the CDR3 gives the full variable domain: NAGVMQNPRHLVRRRGQEARLRCSPMKGHSHVYWYRQLPEEGLKFMVYLQKENIIDESGMPKERFSAEFPKEGPSILRIQQVVRGDSAAYFCASSPSGRSYEQYFGPGTRLTVT.

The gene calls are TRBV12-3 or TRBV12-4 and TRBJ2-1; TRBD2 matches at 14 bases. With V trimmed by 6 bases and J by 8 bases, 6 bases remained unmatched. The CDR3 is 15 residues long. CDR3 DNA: TGTGCCAGCAGATCGGGACTAGCGGGAGAACATGAGCAGTTCTTC. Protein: CASRSGLAGEHEQFF.

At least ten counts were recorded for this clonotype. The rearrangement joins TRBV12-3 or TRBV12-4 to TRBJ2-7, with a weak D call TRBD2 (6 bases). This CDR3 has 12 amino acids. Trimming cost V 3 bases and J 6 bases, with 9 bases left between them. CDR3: CASSFLTSEQYF. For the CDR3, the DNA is TGTGCCAGCAGTTTTCTGACTAGCGAGCAGTACTTC.

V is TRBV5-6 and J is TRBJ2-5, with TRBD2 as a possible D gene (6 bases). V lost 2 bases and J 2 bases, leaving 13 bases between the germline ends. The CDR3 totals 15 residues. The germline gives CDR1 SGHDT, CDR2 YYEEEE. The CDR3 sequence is CASSLFRSGQETQYF. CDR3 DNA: TGTGCCAGCAGCTTATTCCGTAGCGGACAAGAGACCCAGTACTTC.